Shown below are 7 T cell receptor beta chains from a single sample sequenced in a study of OX40 agonist ivuxolimab in advanced cancers. Assay: immunoSEQ multiplex PCR; the TCRdb copy retains only in-frame clones and omits some. The table has tens of thousands of clones, 80% to 90% seen once; the top ten hold 0.15% to 0.2%. The input for sequencing was CD4+ or CD8+ T cells sorted from blood, taken in a trial of the OX40 agonist ivuxolimab. Source of these receptors: an adult with an advanced solid tumor such as melanoma, head and neck, liver or kidney cancer.

V usage is TRBV4-1 and J usage is TRBJ1-4; D possibly corresponds to TRBD1 (6 bases). Germline CDR1 reads MGHRA; CDR2 reads YSYEKL. Trimming removed 0 bases at V and 8 bases at J, with 13 bases between. The CDR3 sequence is 15 residues long. The CDR3 DNA reads TGCGCCAGCAGCCAAGATCCGGGGGCGCGCGAAAAACTGTTTTTT. Its translation is CASSQDPGAREKLFF.

The chain couples TRBV6-5 to TRBJ2-2; no clear D. CDR3 size: 14 residues. Between the trimmed V and J ends, which lost 4 bases and 1 base, there was a span of 7 bases. Germline V gene lookup returns CDR1 MNHEY and CDR2 SVGAGI. In DNA, the CDR3 is TGTGCCAGCAGTTCCCTCATGAACACCGGGGAGCTGTTTTTT. Encoded protein: CASSSLMNTGELFF.

The chain's CDR3 is CASSFTFSYNSPLHF. In nucleotides, the CDR3 is TGTGCCAGCTCGTTCACCTTCTCCTATAATTCACCCCTCCACTTT. J is TRBJ1-6 and V is TRBV18, with D hard to call. The CDR3 has 15 amino acids. In germline, CDR1 is KGHSH, CDR2 LQKENI. Deletions cut 6 bases from V and 0 bases from J, with 9 bases between.

V and J are TRBV10-3 and TRBJ2-1; 12 positions match TRBD2. After removal of 4 bases from V and 10 bases from J, the junction contained 5 bases not matched to a gene. CDR3 length: 14 amino acids. Germline CDR1 and CDR2: ENHRY and SYGVKD. The CDR3 loop reads CAISVASGGDEQFF. The CDR3 region has the DNA TGTGCCATCAGTGTGGCTAGCGGGGGGGACGAGCAGTTCTTC.

This clone was counted between two and nine times. This chain joins TRBV6-6 and TRBJ1-5; D not resolved. This CDR3 contains 13 residues. With 4 bases removed from V and 11 bases from J, the gap between germline ends came to 15 bases. Germline V CDR1 and CDR2: MNHNY, SVGAGI (reference sequence). DNA for the CDR3: TGTGCCAGCAGTTTCCCTTCGTCCCTAGCCCAGCATTTT. As protein: CASSFPSSLAQHF.

The chain carries TRBV5-4 and TRBJ2-5, with 7 bases fitting TRBD2. Per the germline V gene, CDR1 is SGHNT and CDR2 is YYREEE (reference sequence). Trimming took 4 bases from V and 2 from J; bases not matched to a gene: 8. This CDR3 comprises 15 residues. The chain's CDR3 is CASSVGIGGQETQYF. The CDR3 coding sequence is TGTGCCAGCAGCGTGGGAATCGGGGGGCAAGAGACCCAGTACTTC.

The gene calls are TRBV27 and TRBJ1-1, with 7 bases identical to TRBD1. The V gene's germline CDR1 is MNHEY and CDR2 SMNVEV (reference sequence). This CDR3 has 14 residues. The J segment lost 5 bases and the V segment lost 2 bases, leaving 5 bases of the junction unmatched. CDR3: CASSLGPRGTEAFF. Here the CDR3 DNA reads TGTGCCAGCAGTTTAGGACCCAGGGGGACTGAAGCTTTCTTT.